Sequencing of this TCR beta chain was carried out in a study of T cells expressing NK-cell markers. On the study more broadly: Cells sorted as CD3+CD56+NKG2C+, CD3+CD56+NKG2C- and CD3+CD56-NKG2C+ T cells supplied the TCR beta repertoires. Findings of the study overall: Questions lingered over whether expanded NKG2C+ T cell clones were HCMV-specific. The CD3+CD56-NKG2C+ fraction of a few donors was also led by these clonotypes.

TCRdb reprocessed the 5' RACE reads and reports one entry per CDR3 protein, with no DNA. This table holds over 120,000 distinct CDR3 sequences. The CDR3 has 12 residues. Germline CDR1 reads DFQATT; CDR2 reads SNEGSKA (reference sequence). Concerning this clonotype itself: Antigen specificity is unknown.

The sample was blood T cells: a sorted CD56 or NKG2C T cell subset, CD4+ or CD8+ T cells, or bulk PBMC T cells (not recorded which). V and J are TRBV20-1 and TRBJ1-1. The TCR comes from a man between 18 and 35 years old in good health. CDR3 in amino acids: CSAAQVNTEAFF.